This TCR beta chain was sequenced in a study of tumor-infiltrating lymphocytes in localized non-small cell lung cancer. Findings and caveats of the study: Different pieces of the same tissue were used for each assay. Available tissue quantity limited TCR sequencing to a patient subset.

As to this clone: Its antigen is not known.

Data came from immunoSEQ multiplex PCR; TCRdb stores just in-frame clones and leaves some out. The sample yields about 9,300 clones, about 80% seen once. V lost 7 bases and J 2 bases, leaving 12 bases between the germline ends. This CDR3 has 14 amino acids. Germline assignment: CDR1 LNHDA and CDR2 SQIVND (reference sequence). The TCR originated in a human donor with non-small cell lung cancer. The sequencing sample was made of uninvolved lung tissue not adjacent to the tumor. The V call is TRBV19, the J call TRBJ1-3; D is unclear. The CDR3 DNA reads as TGTGCCAGTACCACCCCGCGGGCTGGAAACACCATATATTTT. Its protein product is CASTTPRAGNTIYF.